This T cell receptor (beta chain) was sequenced during a study of neoadjuvant anti-PD-1 for oral cavity cancer. Study conclusions and caveats: TCR analyses covered only a few patients per response group.

This clone was counted a single time. Its antigen is undetermined. The repertoire was sequenced with immunoSEQ multiplex PCR; TCRdb's copy has only in-frame clones and lacks some. The table has 14,000 or so clones, roughly 74% seen once; the top ten hold around 2.5%. Regarding time point: after neoadjuvant nivolumab, at surgical resection. The clonotype originates from a person between 35 and 79 years old with oral cavity squamous cell carcinoma. Here the sequenced sample was PBMCs, taken after nivolumab (anti-PD-1) treatment.

In nucleotides, the CDR3 is TGTGCCAGCAGTGAATTTCTCTCTGGGGCCAACGTCCTGACTTTC. This codes for CASSEFLSGANVLTF. The genes are TRBV6-1 and TRBJ2-6; D unclear. Germline CDR1 reads MNHNS; CDR2 reads SASEGT. Trimming took off 2 bases at V and 0 bases at J, with 5 bases between the two ends. The CDR3 extends over 15 amino acids.